The 15 T cell receptor beta chains reported below all come from one sample, sequenced in a study of blood T cell repertoires in COVID-19. The method was immunoSEQ multiplex PCR; TCRdb's version includes in-frame clones alone and lacks a portion of them. The table shows over 150,000 clones, with around nine tenths occurring only once. The sequencing input was peripheral blood. The receptors stem from a woman aged 18-29 years who had recovered from COVID-19.

A single count supports this clone. At one end, the junction sequence differs from germline, possibly due to a read error. The CDR3 sequence: CASSFRANEQFF. CDR3 sequence (DNA): TGTGCCAGCAGCTTCAGGGCCAATGAGCAATTCTTC. The chain employs TRBV7-3 and TRBJ2-1; weak D call: TRBD1 (5 bases). CDR3 length: 12 residues. Germline V gene data show CDR1 as SGHTA and CDR2 as FQGTGA.

The chain is built from TRBV2 and TRBJ1-2, with 7 bases identical to TRBD1. V dropped 6 bases and J dropped 4; count of bases not matched to a gene: 5. The CDR3 totals 13 residues. Germline-derived CDR1 and CDR2 are SNHLY and FYNNEI. CDR3 nucleotide sequence: TGTGCCAGCAGGGGAGACAGGGTCTATGGCTACACCTTC. This encodes CASRGDRVYGYTF.

The CDR3 coding sequence is TGTGCCAGCAGCCCCGATCGGACTAGCGGGAACACCGGGGAGCTGTTTTTT. Protein sequence: CASSPDRTSGNTGELFF. The chain links TRBV7-6 to TRBJ2-2; 10 nucleotides line up with TRBD2. Germline V CDR1 and CDR2: SGHVS, FNYEAQ. With 5 bases clipped from V and 1 base from J, the junction kept 7 bases outside the gene matches. The CDR3 sequence is 17 residues long.

The rearrangement joins TRBV19 to TRBJ1-1; the D gene is possibly TRBD1 (5 bases). CDR3 length: 15 residues. V dropped 3 bases and J dropped 4 bases, with 15 bases sitting between them. Germline V gene data show CDR1 as LNHDA and CDR2 as SQIVND (reference sequence). CDR3 protein: CASSMAGIDGTEAFF. The CDR3 bases are TGTGCCAGTAGTATGGCAGGGATTGATGGCACTGAAGCTTTCTTT.

This chain joins TRBV27 and TRBJ1-2; 9 positions agree with TRBD1. J gave up 4 bases and V 4 bases, and 10 bases lay outside the gene matches. This CDR3 is 16 amino acids long. CDR1 and CDR2 from the germline V gene are MNHEY and SMNVEV (reference sequence). The CDR3 spells CASSYLSTTGGYGYTF. CDR3 nucleotide sequence: TGTGCCAGCAGTTACTTATCAACGACAGGGGGCTATGGCTACACCTTC.

In its sample, this clone was seen once. The J gene is TRBJ1-6, the V gene TRBV5-1, with a weak D call TRBD1 (5 bases). V gave up 0 bases and J gave up 11 bases, with 12 bases separating them. The CDR3 is made up of 14 amino acids. Per the germline V gene, CDR1 is SGHRS and CDR2 is YFSETQ. The CDR3 is CASSLGQGGTPLHF. The CDR3 DNA follows: TGCGCCAGCAGCTTGGGGCAGGGTGGGACACCCCTCCACTTT.

This clone showed up just a few times. The J gene is TRBJ1-5, the V gene TRBV19; tentative D call: TRBD1 (6 bases). This CDR3 contains 14 residues. V dropped 0 bases and J dropped 5 bases, with 8 bases sitting between them. CDR1 is LNHDA and CDR2 is SQIVND in the germline V gene (reference sequence). CDR3 DNA: TGTGCCAGTAGTATAGAAAGGGGGTATCAGCCCCAGCATTTT. Its translation: CASSIERGYQPQHF.

CDR3 coding DNA: TGTGCCAGCAGCTCAGTGCGGCTAGCGGGAGAGTCAGGTTACAATGAGCAGTTCTTC. It is translated as CASSSVRLAGESGYNEQFF. The rearrangement uses TRBV5-4 and TRBJ2-1; 10 bases agree with TRBD2. CDR3 size: 19 residues. V lost 3 bases and J lost 4; bases outside the gene matches: 16. Per the germline V gene, CDR1 is SGHNT and CDR2 is YYREEE (reference sequence).

The chain links TRBV3-1 (or the pseudogene TRBV3-2) to TRBJ2-1; 7 nucleotides agree with TRBD2. The CDR3 loop spans 17 amino acids. J gave up 2 bases and V 0 bases, and 7 bases lay outside the gene matches. Germline V gene sequence: CDR1 LGHDT, CDR2 YNNKEL (reference sequence). CDR3: CASSQEKRERAYNEQFF. The CDR3 coding sequence is TGTGCCAGCAGCCAAGAGAAGCGGGAAAGGGCCTACAATGAGCAGTTCTTC.

The chain joins TRBV5-8 to TRBJ1-1, with D perhaps matching TRBD1 (5 bases). The CDR3 is 14 residues long. Germline CDR1 is SGHTS and CDR2 is YDEGEE. Deletions cut 5 bases from V and 8 bases from J, with 19 bases between. CDR3 coding DNA: TGTGCCAGCAGATCGACAGCCAAGGGCGAAGAAGCTTTCTTT. This codes for CASRSTAKGEEAFF.

This chain uses TRBV9 with TRBJ2-1; the match to TRBD2 covers 9 bases. Germline trimming cut 4 bases from V and 7 bases from J; bases unmatched to any gene: 21. The V gene's germline CDR1 is SGDLS and CDR2 YYNGEE. The CDR3 spans 19 residues. The CDR3 DNA is TGTGCCAGCAGCAAAAGGGACTCACACGCTAGTAGCGGGAGTAATGAGCAGTTCTTC. Its protein product is CASSKRDSHASSGSNEQFF. The full variable domain, rest sourced from reference TRBV9 and TRBJ2-1, is DSGVTQTPKHLITATGQRVTLRCSPRSGDLSVYWYQQSLDQGLQFLIQYYNGEERAKGNILERFSAQQFPDLHSELNLSSLELGDSALYFCASSKRDSHASSGSNEQFFGPGTRLTVL.

The rearrangement joins TRBV11-2 to TRBJ2-1; 11 bases match TRBD2. This CDR3 has 15 amino acids. V was clipped by 6 bases and J by 3 bases; unmatched bases: 4. Germline V lookup: CDR1 SGHAT, CDR2 FQNNGV. CDR3 amino acids: CASSYSGGDYNEQFF. As DNA, the CDR3 is TGTGCCAGCAGTTATAGCGGGGGGGACTACAATGAGCAGTTCTTC. The variable domain in full, completed from reference TRBV11-2 and TRBJ2-1, reads EAGVAQSPRYKIIEKRQSVAFWCNPISGHATLYWYQQILGQGPKLLIQFQNNGVVDDSQLPKDRFSAERLKGVDSTLKIQPAKLEDSAVYLCASSYSGGDYNEQFFGPGTRLTVL.

This clone was found once. This chain joins TRBV5-6 and TRBJ1-6, with no clear D. V dropped 2 bases and J dropped 8 bases, with 14 bases sitting between them. The CDR3 contains 15 residues. The germline V gene has CDR1 SGHDT and CDR2 YYEEEE. The CDR3 coding sequence is TGTGCCAGCAGCTTCCGCGGCAGCCTAGATTCACCCCTCCACTTT. It yields the protein CASSFRGSLDSPLHF.

This clone showed up just a few times. The DNA of the CDR3 is TGTGCCAGCAGCTTAACGCAGGGGGCGAACACTGAAGCTTTCTTT. Its translation: CASSLTQGANTEAFF. J is TRBJ1-1 and V is TRBV11-3; 8 bases map to TRBD1. Looked up from germline, CDR1 is SGHNT and CDR2 is YENEEA. This CDR3 comprises 15 residues. With 2 bases clipped from V and 1 base from J, the junction kept 3 bases outside the gene matches.

This chain joins TRBV29-1 and TRBJ2-1; D unclear. This CDR3 comprises 13 residues. Germline CDR1 and CDR2: SQVTM and ANQGSEA. V was pared by 1 base and J by 4 bases, with 8 bases between. The CDR3 nucleotides are TGCAGCGTTGAAGGGCTGATTTACAATGAGCAGTTCTTC. Its protein is CSVEGLIYNEQFF.